This T cell receptor beta chain is from a study of blood T cell repertoires in COVID-19. Study-wide context: Sources were T cells, B-cell-depleted T cells, or PBMCs; the material itself was cDNA or gDNA.

Authors' processing steps: Amplification from reference gene primers served as the basis for estimated nucleated cell counts. The table came from immunoSEQ multiplex PCR; TCRdb's copy has only in-frame clones and leaves some out. The V and J calls and clone size are taken from that table; D and trimming were inferred from the DNA. The sample lists 150,000 to 200,000 clones, roughly four fifths occurring once. The CDR3 runs 15 residues. Germline lookup yields CDR1 SGHRS and CDR2 YFSETQ. The germline V and J ends were trimmed by 0 bases and 2 bases, with 12 bases remaining between them. The sequence came from a human donor in a cohort sampled during active COVID-19. This chain connects TRBV5-1 to TRBJ2-7; no clear D. The source material was peripheral blood. The CDR3 region is CASSLGSPGPYEQYF. The CDR3 region has the DNA TGCGCCAGCAGCTTGGGGAGCCCTGGCCCCTACGAGCAGTACTTC.